The 15 T cell receptor beta chains listed next were all sequenced from one sample in a study of regulatory T cells in long-lasting Graves disease. The time point is: persistent/refractory GD, antithyroid drugs over 5 years with positive TRAb. There was RNA extracted from PBMCs, and the TCR library was made from it. Relying on iRepertoire HTBI primers and Arm-PCR of CDR3 regions, the team built TCR beta libraries. From the multiplex PCR reads, TCRdb called clonotypes with MiXCR, one entry per CDR3 protein. The table includes more than 350,000 distinct CDR3 sequences, approximately 22% detected once. This specimen was peripheral blood mononuclear cells (PBMCs), taken when the disease was refractory, from a patient treated with antithyroid drugs. The source of these receptors is a female donor with Graves disease.

This clonotype was counted a single time. The V gene is TRBV2, the J gene TRBJ2-3; D is possibly TRBD2 (6 bases). The CDR3 contains 20 residues. Trimming removed 4 bases from V and 2 bases from J, with 28 bases in between. Germline V gives CDR1 SNHLY, CDR2 FYNNEI. This CDR3 is CASSAAIPPTIADSTDTQYF. The CDR3 coding sequence is TGTGCCAGCAGTGCCGCCATTCCCCCAACGATAGCGGATTCCACAGATACGCAGTATTTT.

This clonotype was picked up many times. The chain links TRBV27 to TRBJ2-5; no clear D gene. Germline loops: CDR1 MNHEY, CDR2 SMNVEV (reference sequence). The V end lost 5 bases, the J end lost 0 bases, and 7 bases lay between the germline ends. The length of the CDR3 is 13 residues. CDR3 sequence: CASSPVYQETQYF. In DNA form, the CDR3 reads TGTGCCAGCAGTCCAGTCTACCAAGAGACCCAGTACTTC.

This clonotype was seen more than once but under ten times. This chain joins TRBV7-9 and TRBJ1-2; possible D gene TRBD1, 5 bases. The CDR3 sequence is 13 residues long. Germline loops: CDR1 SEHNR, CDR2 FQNEAQ (reference sequence). The V gene lost 5 bases and the J gene lost 3 bases, with 10 bases spanning the gap. Here the CDR3 reads CASSRGTYYGYTF. The CDR3 region has the DNA TGTGCCAGCAGCCGCGGGACTTACTATGGCTACACCTTC.

In its sample, this clonotype was seen many times. This rearrangement joins TRBV28 to TRBJ2-7; the D gene is possibly TRBD2 (6 bases). The CDR3 is 15 amino acids. CDR1 and CDR2 from the germline V gene are MDHEN and SYDVKM. Trimming stripped 7 bases from V and 3 bases from J, with 19 bases between. The CDR3 protein is CASIPGGMNLYEQYF. The DNA of the CDR3 is TGTGCCAGCATCCCGGGCGGGATGAACCTCTACGAGCAGTACTTC.

In its sample, this clonotype was seen many times. CDR3 in DNA: TGCAGTGCTAGTGGAGGGAACTACTATGGCTACACCTTC. Protein sequence: CSASGGNYYGYTF. V usage is TRBV20-1 and J usage is TRBJ1-2; no firm D call. The CDR3 length is 13 residues. Germline-derived CDR1 and CDR2 are DFQATT and SNEGSKA (reference sequence). V dropped 3 bases and J dropped 3 bases, with 11 bases sitting between them.

The chain links TRBV30 to TRBJ2-5, with TRBD1 matching 7 bases. V lost 7 bases and J lost 9; bases outside the gene matches: 17. Germline assignment: CDR1 GTSNPN and CDR2 SVGIG (reference sequence). The CDR3 length is 14 residues. The CDR3 here is CAYQRTGRSEPQYF. DNA of the CDR3: TGTGCCTACCAAAGGACAGGCCGCAGCGAGCCCCAGTACTTC. The complete variable domain, with remaining parts taken from reference TRBV30 and TRBJ2-5, reads SQTIHQWPATLVQPVGSPLSLECTVEGTSNPNLYWYRQAAGRGLQLLFYSVGIGQISSEVPQNLSASRPQDRQFILSSKKLLLSDSGFYLCAYQRTGRSEPQYFGPGTRLLVL.

This clonotype has at least ten counts. The chain has TRBV28 and TRBJ1-1; the match to TRBD1 covers 7 bases. The germline CDR1 and CDR2 sequences are MDHEN and SYDVKM. CDR3 length equals 14 residues. V shed 3 bases and J 6 bases; nucleotides not matched to a gene: 7. Here the CDR3 reads CASSLVTGWPEAFF. The CDR3 bases are TGTGCCAGCAGTTTGGTGACAGGGTGGCCTGAAGCTTTCTTT. Variable domain in full (rest from reference TRBV28 and TRBJ1-1): DVKVTQSSRYLVKRTGEKVFLECVQDMDHENMFWYRQDPGLGLRLIYFSYDVKMKEKGDIPEGYSVSREKKERFSLILESASTNQTSMYLCASSLVTGWPEAFFGQGTRLTVV.

The rearrangement uses TRBV9 and TRBJ2-6; D gene unclear. Per germline, CDR1 SGDLS and CDR2 YYNGEE. This CDR3 has 17 amino acids. V lost 4 bases to trimming and J lost 2 bases, with 16 bases between them. Here the CDR3 reads CASSFAGLRPGANVLTF. The CDR3 DNA reads TGTGCCAGCAGCTTCGCAGGATTGCGCCCTGGGGCCAACGTCCTGACTTTC.

This clonotype has ten or more counts. The V gene is TRBV7-2, the J gene TRBJ2-5; 7 bases align to TRBD2. Germline CDR1 SGHTA, CDR2 FQGNSA. The CDR3 has 15 amino acids. V lost 5 bases and J lost 9; bases outside the gene matches: 15. As DNA, the CDR3 is TGTGCCAGCAGCCACCGGGGGGTGGGAGGTGATCCCCAGTACTTC. Protein product: CASSHRGVGGDPQYF.

To note about this clonotype: A single base separates this from a much larger clone, so it may be a read error. The rearrangement links TRBV11-2 to TRBJ2-2; D may be TRBD1 (5 bases). The CDR3 is 15 residues long. Germline CDR1 SGHAT, CDR2 FQNNGV. The CDR3 nucleotides read TGTGCCGGCAGCCTCAGGGCGTTGAACACCGGGGAGCTGTTTTTT. It encodes CAGSLRALNTGELFF.

This clonotype was observed a few times. The chain joins TRBV5-4 to TRBJ2-7, with no clear D. Trimming shortened V by 3 bases and J by 2 bases, and 12 bases separated the two germline ends. The CDR3 consists of 14 residues. Per the germline V gene, CDR1 is SGHNT and CDR2 is YYREEE (reference sequence). The CDR3 loop reads CASSSGRGTYEQYF. CDR3 in DNA: TGTGCCAGCAGCTCCGGACGTGGGACCTACGAGCAGTACTTC.

This clonotype was counted many times. V usage is TRBV30 and J usage is TRBJ1-4; tentatively, D is TRBD1 (5 bases). Germline V gene sequence: CDR1 GTSNPN, CDR2 SVGIG (reference sequence). This CDR3 comprises 14 residues. The ends were cut back, 3 bases at V and 3 bases at J, with 11 bases in the middle. CDR3 coding DNA: TGTGCCTGGAGCAAGGGGCAGGCTAATGAAAAACTGTTTTTT. This translates into CAWSKGQANEKLFF.

This clonotype has a handful of counts. The chain joins TRBV5-1 to TRBJ2-6; maybe TRBD1 (6 bases). This CDR3 contains 16 residues. Per the germline V gene, CDR1 is SGHRS and CDR2 is YFSETQ. Trimming stripped 4 bases from V and 4 bases from J, with 15 bases between. CDR3 nucleotides: TGCGCCAGCAGCCCCCGATCAGGGGTCGGGGCCAACGTCCTGACTTTC. Protein product: CASSPRSGVGANVLTF.

The chain recombines TRBV20-1 with TRBJ2-7; a possible D gene is TRBD1 (5 bases). The length of the CDR3 is 13 residues. CDR1 and CDR2 (germline): DFQATT, SNEGSKA (reference sequence). Trimming took off 5 bases at V and 0 bases at J, with 11 bases between the two ends. CDR3 residues: CSAQPDTSYEQYF. In DNA form, the CDR3 reads TGCAGTGCTCAACCGGACACCTCCTACGAGCAGTACTTC.

This clonotype was seen ten or more times. V gene TRBV24-1 combines with J gene TRBJ2-5, with TRBD1 matching over 7 bases. This CDR3 comprises 15 residues. J was trimmed by 1 base and V by 4 bases; bases with no gene match: 5. Germline V gives CDR1 KGHDR, CDR2 SFDVKD. Written as DNA, the CDR3 is TGTGCCACCAGTGACCCACAGGGGATCCAAGAGACCCAGTACTTC. The encoded protein is CATSDPQGIQETQYF.